This passage covers 27 T cell receptor beta chains from one sample sequenced in a study of type 1 regulatory T cells. TCRdb fed the reads into MiXCR, producing one record per CDR3 protein. The table shows 75,000 to 100,000 distinct CDR3 sequences, with roughly 31% occurring only once. Sample: CD4+ T cells, either the whole sample or a sorted fraction (not recorded which). The receptors stem from a human donor in good health.

The V gene is TRBV9, the J gene TRBJ2-7, with D tentatively TRBD1 (5 bases). CDR1 is SGDLS, CDR2 YYNGEE, per germline. Trimming left V 4 bases short and J 3 bases short, with 14 bases between. The CDR3 has 14 amino acids. CDR3 nucleotide sequence: TGTGCCAGCAGCCCGCAGGGCGCAGACTACGAGCAGTACTTC. Encoded protein: CASSPQGADYEQYF. Filled out from reference TRBV9 and TRBJ2-7, the complete variable domain reads DSGVTQTPKHLITATGQRVTLRCSPRSGDLSVYWYQQSLDQGLQFLIQYYNGEERAKGNILERFSAQQFPDLHSELNLSSLELGDSALYFCASSPQGADYEQYFGPGTRLTVT.

J is TRBJ2-5 and V is TRBV20-1; 13 positions match TRBD2. Trimming cost V 4 bases and J 5 bases; bases outside gene matches: 13. From germline, CDR1 is DFQATT and CDR2 SNEGSKA (reference sequence). The CDR3 sequence is 17 residues long. The CDR3 is CSAKDDGLAGVLETQYF. CDR3 in DNA: TGCAGTGCTAAAGACGACGGACTAGCGGGAGTGCTTGAGACCCAGTACTTC.

V gene TRBV7-2 combines with J gene TRBJ2-7, with 7 bases matching TRBD2. The V gene's germline CDR1 is SGHTA and CDR2 FQGNSA. Losses at the gene ends were 6 bases for V and 4 bases for J; bases not matched to a gene: 6. There are 13 residues in the CDR3. The DNA of the CDR3 is TGTGCCAGCAGACCGGGACTACTTTACGAGCAGTACTTC. This codes for CASRPGLLYEQYF.

The gene calls are TRBV7-9 and TRBJ2-4; D is tentatively TRBD1 or TRBD2 (5 bases each). Trimming stripped 5 bases from V and 2 bases from J, with 16 bases between. Looked up from germline, CDR1 is SEHNR and CDR2 is FQNEAQ (reference sequence). This CDR3 has 16 residues. The CDR3 protein is CASSVGVAYTKNIQYF. CDR3 coding DNA: TGTGCCAGCAGCGTAGGGGTAGCGTATACCAAAAACATTCAGTACTTC.

V usage is TRBV20-1 and J usage is TRBJ2-7; 11 bases fit TRBD1. CDR3 length: 14 amino acids. Germline V gene sequence: CDR1 DFQATT, CDR2 SNEGSKA (reference sequence). J was trimmed by 4 bases and V by 6 bases; bases with no gene match: 8. CDR3 loop: CSAEGTGGEYEQYF. As DNA, the CDR3 is TGCAGTGCGGAAGGGACAGGGGGTGAATACGAGCAGTACTTC.

This clonotype was picked up a small number of times. The chain is built from TRBV15 and TRBJ2-3, with D unclear. The germline V gene has CDR1 LNHNV and CDR2 YYDKDF (reference sequence). CDR3 length equals 11 residues. V gave up 7 bases and J gave up 4 bases, with 6 bases separating them. CDR3 loop: CATNQADTQYF. CDR3 bases: TGTGCCACCAACCAGGCAGATACGCAGTATTTT.

V is TRBV5-4 and J is TRBJ2-5, with TRBD1 as a possible D gene (6 bases). The V end was cut by 0 bases, the J end by 3 bases, with 15 bases between. The CDR3 has 16 residues. In germline, CDR1 is SGHNT, CDR2 YYREEE (reference sequence). For the CDR3, the DNA is TGTGCCAGCAGCTTGGCCGCACAGGGATTTGAAGAGACCCAGTACTTC. Amino acid sequence: CASSLAAQGFEETQYF.

The genes are TRBV7-3 and TRBJ2-1; 10 nucleotides line up with TRBD2. Germline V gives CDR1 SGHTA, CDR2 FQGTGA. The CDR3 runs 18 residues. The V gene end was trimmed by 1 base and the J gene end by 4 bases; junction bases not matched to a gene: 10. The DNA of the CDR3 is TGTGCCAGCAGCTTAAGGAGGAGCGGGAGGGCCGATTACAATGAGCAGTTCTTC. Protein product: CASSLRRSGRADYNEQFF.

The table lists this clonotype with a few counts. The rearrangement uses TRBV7-9 and TRBJ2-5; TRBD1 matches at 8 bases. Germline trimming cut 5 bases from V and 5 bases from J; bases unmatched to any gene: 10. CDR1 SEHNR and CDR2 FQNEAQ come from the germline V gene (reference sequence). The CDR3 consists of 15 residues. The CDR3 loop is CASSGGQAFLETQYF. As DNA, the CDR3 is TGTGCCAGCAGCGGGGGACAGGCATTCCTGGAGACCCAGTACTTC.

This clonotype has a handful of counts. This chain connects TRBV6-5 to TRBJ1-2; TRBD1 might be the D (6 bases). This CDR3 contains 16 residues. Germline CDR1 is MNHEY and CDR2 is SVGAGI. The germline V and J ends were trimmed by 5 bases and 2 bases, with 18 bases remaining between them. CDR3 DNA sequence: TGTGCCAGCAGTCCCCGGGGGACATTACTAAACTATGGCTACACCTTC. Amino acid sequence: CASSPRGTLLNYGYTF.

This clonotype was detected only a few times. The rearrangement links TRBV20-1 to TRBJ1-5; D is perhaps TRBD1 (5 bases). V gave up 4 bases and J gave up 1 base, with 14 bases separating them. The CDR3 consists of 15 residues. From germline, CDR1 is DFQATT and CDR2 SNEGSKA (reference sequence). DNA of the CDR3: TGCAGTGCTAAATCTCTCCGGGACAGCAATCAGCCCCAGCATTTT. It yields the protein CSAKSLRDSNQPQHF.

J is TRBJ1-3 and V is TRBV7-2; D is uncertain. Trimming stripped 3 bases from V and 0 bases from J, with 6 bases between. The germline CDR1 and CDR2 sequences are SGHTA and FQGNSA. The CDR3 length is 14 residues. CDR3 sequence reads: CASSFRDSGNTIYF. As DNA, the CDR3 is TGTGCCAGCAGCTTCCGGGACTCTGGAAACACCATATATTTT.

The table lists this clonotype with a few counts. The chain has TRBV5-1 and TRBJ2-7, with 7 positions matching TRBD2. Germline V gene data show CDR1 as SGHRS and CDR2 as YFSETQ. The CDR3 is 14 amino acids. The V gene end was trimmed by 1 base and the J gene end by 6 bases; junction bases not matched to a gene: 7. The CDR3 bases are TGCGCCAGCAGCTTGCCCGGGAGGCCCCTCGAGCAGTACTTC. Its translation is CASSLPGRPLEQYF.

This rearrangement joins TRBV28 to TRBJ2-1; 9 bases map to TRBD2. In germline, CDR1 is MDHEN, CDR2 SYDVKM. The ends lost 9 bases at V and 6 bases at J; junction bases unmatched: 9. The CDR3 extends over 14 amino acids. CDR3 amino acids: CASNEGGRANEQFF. The DNA of the CDR3 is TGTGCCAGTAACGAAGGCGGGAGGGCCAATGAGCAGTTCTTC.

This clonotype has a single count. The V gene is TRBV11-2, the J gene TRBJ2-2, with 7 bases matching TRBD2. Unmatched junction bases numbered 6, after V lost 1 base and J lost 7 bases. Germline CDR1 is SGHAT and CDR2 is FQNNGV. The CDR3 is 15 amino acids. The CDR3 reads CASSLGWGGVGELFF. The CDR3 nucleotides read TGTGCCAGCAGCTTAGGTTGGGGGGGAGTCGGGGAGCTGTTTTTT. Full variable domain (outside the CDR3, taken from reference TRBV11-2 and TRBJ2-2): EAGVAQSPRYKIIEKRQSVAFWCNPISGHATLYWYQQILGQGPKLLIQFQNNGVVDDSQLPKDRFSAERLKGVDSTLKIQPAKLEDSAVYLCASSLGWGGVGELFFGEGSRLTVL.

V gene TRBV7-2 combines with J gene TRBJ2-7, with 8 bases identical to TRBD1. The CDR3 has 14 residues. Trimming took 3 bases from V and 6 from J; bases not matched to a gene: 7. Germline V lookup: CDR1 SGHTA, CDR2 FQGNSA. CDR3 sequence reads: CASSFAPTGVEQYF. The CDR3 bases are TGTGCCAGCAGCTTTGCCCCGACAGGGGTCGAGCAGTACTTC.

In its sample, this clonotype was seen a few times. The rearrangement uses TRBV19 and TRBJ2-7; tentative D call: TRBD1 (5 bases). Germline CDR1 is LNHDA and CDR2 is SQIVND (reference sequence). V was clipped by 3 bases and J by 0 bases, with 12 bases between them. The CDR3 spans 15 residues. The CDR3 DNA reads TGTGCCAGTAGTATTGGGGCGGATTACTCCTACGAGCAGTACTTC. Encoded protein: CASSIGADYSYEQYF. The complete variable domain, with remaining parts taken from reference TRBV19 and TRBJ2-7, reads DGGITQSPKYLFRKEGQNVTLSCEQNLNHDAMYWYRQDPGQGLRLIYYSQIVNDFQKGDIAEGYSVSREKKESFPLTVTSAQKNPTAFYLCASSIGADYSYEQYFGPGTRLTVT.

The rearrangement links TRBV19 to TRBJ2-1; 14 bases agree with TRBD2. This CDR3 has 15 amino acids. Looked up from germline, CDR1 is LNHDA and CDR2 is SQIVND (reference sequence). V gave up 7 bases and J gave up 9 bases; unmatched junction bases: 8. CDR3 nucleotide sequence: TGTGCCAGTAAGGTCGGGACTAGCGGGAGTGGTGAGCAGTTCTTC. Encoded protein: CASKVGTSGSGEQFF.

Details on this clonotype: A much larger clone lies a single base off, so this may be a read error. The rearrangement joins TRBV12-3 or TRBV12-4 to TRBJ2-2, with 14 bases aligning to TRBD2. The ends lost 3 bases at V and 4 bases at J; junction bases unmatched: 7. This CDR3 has 18 residues. The CDR3 is CASSFSRLAGGSTGELFF. The CDR3 DNA is TGTGCCAGCAGTTTTTCGAGACTAGCGGGAGGGAGCACCGGGGAGCTGTTTTTT.

This clonotype appeared a few times. V gene TRBV2 combines with J gene TRBJ2-3; no reliable D call. The CDR3 loop spans 12 amino acids. Germline V gene lookup returns CDR1 SNHLY and CDR2 FYNNEI. The V end was cut by 8 bases, the J end by 3 bases, with 9 bases between. The CDR3 loop is CASVEFTDTQYF. CDR3 nucleotides: TGTGCCAGCGTCGAGTTTACAGATACGCAGTATTTT.

CDR3 residues: CSAVQGPSNYNYGYTF. The CDR3 DNA sequence: TGCAGTGCTGTTCAAGGCCCATCTAATTATAACTATGGCTACACCTTC. The V call is TRBV20-1, the J call TRBJ1-2; D remains unclear. This CDR3 comprises 16 residues. The germline gives CDR1 DFQATT, CDR2 SNEGSKA (reference sequence). Trimming left V 5 bases short and J 1 base short, with 20 bases between.

This clonotype was picked up a small number of times. The V gene is TRBV7-2, the J gene TRBJ2-1; 12 bases match TRBD2. Germline V gene sequence: CDR1 SGHTA, CDR2 FQGNSA. V trimming: 1 base; J trimming: 16 bases; junction bases outside the gene matches: 14. The CDR3 consists of 16 residues. The CDR3 reads CASSLVRSSGRAMQFF. The CDR3 nucleotides are TGTGCCAGCAGCTTAGTACGTTCTAGCGGGAGGGCCATGCAATTCTTC.

The V and J genes are TRBV20-1 and TRBJ2-7; 7 nucleotides line up with TRBD1. Germline trimming cut 7 bases from V and 2 bases from J; bases unmatched to any gene: 8. The CDR3 totals 13 residues. Per germline, CDR1 DFQATT and CDR2 SNEGSKA (reference sequence). The CDR3 nucleotides are TGCAGTGGACCGGACAGGAAAACCTACGAGCAGTACTTC. This sequence encodes CSGPDRKTYEQYF.

This clonotype was seen a handful of times. This chain uses TRBV5-1 with TRBJ2-2; D is possibly TRBD1 or TRBD2 (5 bases each). V lost 4 bases to trimming and J lost 0 bases, with 13 bases between them. Germline V gives CDR1 SGHRS, CDR2 YFSETQ. This CDR3 is 16 amino acids long. CDR3 DNA: TGCGCCAGCAGCGCCCCGGGACGGACGAACACCGGGGAGCTGTTTTTT. It encodes CASSAPGRTNTGELFF. Full variable domain (missing parts from reference TRBV5-1 and TRBJ2-2): KAGVTQTPRYLIKTRGQQVTLSCSPISGHRSVSWYQQTPGQGLQFLFEYFSETQRNKGNFPGRFSGRQFSNSRSEMNVSTLELGDSALYLCASSAPGRTNTGELFFGEGSRLTVL.

CDR3 DNA sequence: TGTGCCAGCAGCTTACCCACCCTTATCAACGACGAGCAGTACTTC. This gives the protein CASSLPTLINDEQYF. The chain is built from TRBV7-2 and TRBJ2-7; the D is unclear. The V gene's germline CDR1 is SGHTA and CDR2 FQGNSA. The CDR3 runs to 15 residues. Trimming cost V 2 bases and J 5 bases, with 16 bases left between them.

The rearrangement uses TRBV5-5 and TRBJ2-2; 7 bases are a match to TRBD1. CDR1 and CDR2 from the germline V gene are SGHKS and YYEKEE (reference sequence). The V and J ends lost 4 bases and 9 bases, in that order; junction bases with no gene match: 9. CDR3 length equals 14 residues. CDR3 bases: TGTGCCAGCAGCACGGGACAGCCGGGCCGGGAGCTGTTTTTT. Amino acid sequence: CASSTGQPGRELFF.

The CDR3 coding sequence is TGTGCCAGCAGCTTGGGTTCGTGGGCTAGCGGGAACACCGGGGAGCTGTTTTTT. It specifies CASSLGSWASGNTGELFF. The chain joins TRBV5-8 to TRBJ2-2, with 7 bases aligning to TRBD2. The length of the CDR3 is 18 residues. Germline V gene lookup returns CDR1 SGHTS and CDR2 YDEGEE. V gave up 0 bases and J gave up 1 base; unmatched junction bases: 9.